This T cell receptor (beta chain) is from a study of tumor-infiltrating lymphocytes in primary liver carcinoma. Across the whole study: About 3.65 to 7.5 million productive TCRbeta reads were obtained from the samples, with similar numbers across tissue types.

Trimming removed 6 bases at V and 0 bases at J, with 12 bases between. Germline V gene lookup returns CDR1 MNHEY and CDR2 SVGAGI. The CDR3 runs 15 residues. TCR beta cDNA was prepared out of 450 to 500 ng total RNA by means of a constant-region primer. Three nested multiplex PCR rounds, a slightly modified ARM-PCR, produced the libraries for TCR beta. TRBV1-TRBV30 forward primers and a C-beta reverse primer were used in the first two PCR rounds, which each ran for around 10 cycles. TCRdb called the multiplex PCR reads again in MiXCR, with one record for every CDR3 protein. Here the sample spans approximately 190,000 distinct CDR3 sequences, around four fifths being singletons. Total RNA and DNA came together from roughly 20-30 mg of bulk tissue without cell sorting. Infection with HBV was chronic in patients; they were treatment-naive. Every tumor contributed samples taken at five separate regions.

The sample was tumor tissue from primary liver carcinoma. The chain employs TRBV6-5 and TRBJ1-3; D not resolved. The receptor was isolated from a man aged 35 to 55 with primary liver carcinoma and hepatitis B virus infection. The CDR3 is CASSQEGLSGNTIYF. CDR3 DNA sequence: TGTGCCAGCAGCCAAGAGGGCCTCTCTGGAAACACCATATATTTT.